These 10 T cell receptor beta chains were all obtained from the same sample, sequenced in a study of response to subunit inactivated influenza vaccine. TCRdb itself ran the RT-PCR reads through MiXCR, one entry per CDR3 protein. The profile shows 700,000 to 800,000 distinct CDR3 sequences, roughly 20% of them singletons. The material was PBMCs from blood, obtained 4 to 6 days after vaccination. The receptor set was obtained from a man in his fifties who received an inactivated influenza vaccine.

The sample holds a few counts of this clonotype. V gene TRBV20-1 combines with J gene TRBJ2-3, with 11 bases matching TRBD2. The CDR3 contains 17 residues. Germline loops: CDR1 DFQATT, CDR2 SNEGSKA (reference sequence). Unmatched junction bases numbered 7, after V lost 0 bases and J lost 2 bases. Here the CDR3 reads CSARDVGTSGPTDTQYF. The CDR3 DNA reads TGCAGTGCTAGAGATGTTGGGACTAGCGGACCCACAGATACGCAGTATTTT.

This clonotype was counted a few times. This chain connects TRBV29-1 to TRBJ2-5; no firm D call. The CDR3 spans 16 residues. From germline, CDR1 is SQVTM and CDR2 ANQGSEA. Trimming cost V 0 bases and J 0 bases, with 14 bases left between them. CDR3 amino acids: CSVEDLWQVHQETQYF. Here the CDR3 DNA reads TGCAGCGTTGAAGATCTTTGGCAGGTCCACCAAGAGACCCAGTACTTC. Based on the CDR3 plus reference TRBV29-1 and TRBJ2-5, the full variable domain is SAVISQKPSRDICQRGTSLTIQCQVDSQVTMMFWYRQQPGQSLTLIATANQGSEATYESGFVIDKFPISRPNLTFSTLTVSNMSPEDSSIYLCSVEDLWQVHQETQYFGPGTRLLVL.

This chain connects TRBV12-3 or TRBV12-4 to TRBJ2-7, with D tentatively TRBD2 (6 bases). V shed 6 bases and J shed 3 bases, with 15 bases lying between them. There are 14 residues in the CDR3. The CDR3 DNA follows: TGTGCCAGCAGACGACGGGACTCAAGCTACGAGCAGTACTTC. Protein product: CASRRRDSSYEQYF.

This chain joins TRBV7-2 and TRBJ2-5; D gene ambiguous. The V and J ends lost 2 bases and 1 base respectively, with 14 bases between them. The CDR3 is made up of 16 amino acids. Germline V lookup: CDR1 SGHTA, CDR2 FQGNSA. The chain's CDR3 is CASSLSLTRSQETQYF. The CDR3, as DNA: TGTGCCAGCAGCTTAAGTCTAACACGGAGCCAAGAGACCCAGTACTTC.

The chain employs TRBV6-2 or TRBV6-3 and TRBJ2-5, with TRBD1 matching 7 bases. V was clipped by 7 bases and J by 5 bases; unmatched bases: 13. CDR1 and CDR2 (germline): MNHEY, SVGEGT. The CDR3 consists of 15 residues. CDR3 protein: CASTNPYRGRETQYF. CDR3 in DNA: TGTGCCAGCACGAACCCCTACAGGGGCCGGGAGACCCAGTACTTC.

This rearrangement joins TRBV12-3 or TRBV12-4 to TRBJ2-7; the match to TRBD2 covers 7 bases. The ends lost 3 bases at V and 7 bases at J; junction bases unmatched: 12. The length of the CDR3 is 15 residues. CDR3 bases: TGTGCCAGCAGTTTGGTAGGGAGGGATGGGGTTGAGCAGTACTTC. It encodes CASSLVGRDGVEQYF.

Here the CDR3 reads CASSYLGSDGYTF. The CDR3 nucleotides are TGTGCCAGCAGTTACCTGGGTTCGGATGGCTACACCTTC. This chain joins TRBV6-6 and TRBJ1-2; D unresolved. CDR1 MNHNY and CDR2 SVGAGI come from the germline V gene (reference sequence). V was shortened by 2 bases and J by 6 bases, with 10 bases between the two germline ends. CDR3 length: 13 amino acids.

This sequence joins TRBV20-1 and TRBJ2-5; D might be TRBD2 (6 bases). CDR1 is DFQATT and CDR2 is SNEGSKA in the germline V gene (reference sequence). This CDR3 comprises 16 residues. Trimming stripped 2 bases from V and 5 bases from J, with 21 bases between. DNA of the CDR3: TGCAGTGCTAGATCCCTCGCGGGAATGAGGAAGGAGACCCAGTACTTC. Its protein product is CSARSLAGMRKETQYF.

Only one count was recorded for this clonotype. The chain uses TRBV24-1 and TRBJ2-1; D ambiguous. V lost 8 bases to trimming and J lost 6 bases, with 7 bases between them. Germline-derived CDR1 and CDR2 are KGHDR and SFDVKD. The CDR3 covers 11 residues. CDR3 coding DNA: TGTGCCACCAAGGCTTCCAATGAGCAGTTCTTC. It encodes CATKASNEQFF.

The gene calls are TRBV25-1 and TRBJ2-5; tentative D call: TRBD1 (6 bases). The CDR3 is 16 amino acids. V was trimmed by 4 bases and J by 2 bases, leaving 17 bases between them. Germline values: CDR1 MGHDK, CDR2 SYGVNS. DNA for the CDR3: TGTGCCAGCAGTGCATTGGGGGCAGCAACTCAAGAGACCCAGTACTTC. Protein product: CASSALGAATQETQYF.